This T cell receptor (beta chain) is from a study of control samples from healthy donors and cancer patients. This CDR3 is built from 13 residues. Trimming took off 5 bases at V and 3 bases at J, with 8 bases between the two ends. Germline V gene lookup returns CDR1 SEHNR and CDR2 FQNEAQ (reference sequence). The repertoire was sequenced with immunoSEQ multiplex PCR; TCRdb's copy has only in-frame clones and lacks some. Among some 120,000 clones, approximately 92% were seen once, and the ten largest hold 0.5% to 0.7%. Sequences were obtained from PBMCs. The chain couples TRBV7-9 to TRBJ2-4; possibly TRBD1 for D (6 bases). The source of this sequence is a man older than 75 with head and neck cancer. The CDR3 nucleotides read TGTGCCAGCAGCCTGGACAGCAAAAACATTCAGTACTTC. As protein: CASSLDSKNIQYF. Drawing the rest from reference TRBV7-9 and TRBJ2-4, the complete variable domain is DTGVSQNPRHKITKRGQNVTFRCDPISEHNRLYWYRQTLGQGPEFLTYFQNEAQLEKSRLLSDRFSAERPKGSFSTLEIQRTEQGDSAMYLCASSLDSKNIQYFGAGTRLSVL.